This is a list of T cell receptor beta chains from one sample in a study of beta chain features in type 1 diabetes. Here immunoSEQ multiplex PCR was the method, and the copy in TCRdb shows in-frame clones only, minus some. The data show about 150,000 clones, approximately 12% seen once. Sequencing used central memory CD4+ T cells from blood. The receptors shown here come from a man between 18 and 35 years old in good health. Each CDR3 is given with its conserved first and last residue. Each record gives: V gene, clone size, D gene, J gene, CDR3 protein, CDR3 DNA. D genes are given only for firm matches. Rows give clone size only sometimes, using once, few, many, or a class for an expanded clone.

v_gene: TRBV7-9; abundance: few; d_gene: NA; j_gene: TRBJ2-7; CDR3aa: CASSLSNSLVEQYF; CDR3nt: TGTGCCAGCAGCTTATCAAATAGCCTAGTCGAGCAGTACTTC
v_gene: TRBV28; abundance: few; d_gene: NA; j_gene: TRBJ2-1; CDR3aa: CASSSTGHYIGEQFF; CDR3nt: TGTGCCAGCAGTTCGACGGGACACTACATTGGTGAGCAGTTCTTC
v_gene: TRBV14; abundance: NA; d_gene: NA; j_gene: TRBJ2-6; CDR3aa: CASSQRRSSGANVLTF; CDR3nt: TGTGCCAGCAGCCAGAGGAGAAGTTCTGGGGCCAACGTCCTGACTTTC
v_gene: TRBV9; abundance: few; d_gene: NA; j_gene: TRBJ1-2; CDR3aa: CASSVGRGRGGYTF; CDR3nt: TGTGCCAGCAGCGTAGGCCGGGGGCGCGGTGGCTACACCTTC
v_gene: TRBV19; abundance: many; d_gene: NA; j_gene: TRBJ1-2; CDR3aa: CASRLGTPKGRYTF; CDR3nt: TGTGCCAGTAGGCTCGGGACCCCGAAGGGGCGCTACACCTTC
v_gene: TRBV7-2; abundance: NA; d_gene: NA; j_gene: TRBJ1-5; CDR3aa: CASSLALGRAQQPQHF; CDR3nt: TGTGCCAGCAGCTTAGCGCTAGGTAGGGCTCAGCAGCCCCAGCATTTT
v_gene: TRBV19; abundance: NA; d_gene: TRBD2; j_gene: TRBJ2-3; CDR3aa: CASSIAGLAADTQYF; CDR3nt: TGTGCCAGTAGTATAGCTGGACTAGCAGCAGATACGCAGTATTTT
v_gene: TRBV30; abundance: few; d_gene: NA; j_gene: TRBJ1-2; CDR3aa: CAWNRKQVYGYTF; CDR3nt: TGTGCCTGGAATCGAAAACAGGTGTATGGCTACACCTTC
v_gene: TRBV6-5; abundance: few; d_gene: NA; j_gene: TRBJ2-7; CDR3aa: CASREYGYEQYF; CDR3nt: TGTGCCAGCAGGGAGTACGGCTACGAGCAGTACTTC
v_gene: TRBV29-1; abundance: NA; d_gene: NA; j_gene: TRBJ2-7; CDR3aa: CSVVDEVKNYEQYF; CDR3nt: TGCAGCGTTGTGGACGAGGTGAAGAACTACGAGCAGTACTTC
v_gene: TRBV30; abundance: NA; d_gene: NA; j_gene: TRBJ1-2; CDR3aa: CAWFKAGYTF; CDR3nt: TGTGCCTGGTTTAAGGCTGGCTACACCTTC
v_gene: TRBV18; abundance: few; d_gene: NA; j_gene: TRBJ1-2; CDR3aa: CASSPPSLDYGYTF; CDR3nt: TGTGCCAGCTCACCACCGAGTCTCGACTATGGCTACACCTTC
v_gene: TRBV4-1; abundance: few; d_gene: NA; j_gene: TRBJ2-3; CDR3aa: CASGLAGTDTQYF; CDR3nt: TGCGCCAGCGGGCTTGCTGGCACAGATACGCAGTATTTT
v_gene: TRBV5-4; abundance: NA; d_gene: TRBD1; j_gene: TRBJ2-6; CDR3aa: CAIGTGGSGANVLTF; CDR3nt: TGTGCCATCGGGACAGGGGGATCTGGGGCCAACGTCCTGACTTTC
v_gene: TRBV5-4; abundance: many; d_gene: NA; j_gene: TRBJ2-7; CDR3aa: CASTRSGGPYEQYF; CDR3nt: TGTGCCAGCACCAGGTCTGGAGGGCCCTACGAGCAGTACTTC
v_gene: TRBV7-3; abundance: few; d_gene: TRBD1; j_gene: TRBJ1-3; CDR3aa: CASSPDRGRFSGNTIYF; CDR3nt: TGTGCCAGCAGCCCAGACAGGGGACGGTTCTCTGGAAACACCATATATTTT
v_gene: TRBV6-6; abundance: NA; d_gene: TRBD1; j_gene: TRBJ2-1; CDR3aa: CASSYSTGTVYNEQFF; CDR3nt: TGTGCCAGCAGTTACTCGACCGGGACAGTCTACAATGAGCAGTTCTTC
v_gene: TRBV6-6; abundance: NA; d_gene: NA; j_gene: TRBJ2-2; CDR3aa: CASSLRNLNTGELFF; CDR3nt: TGTGCCAGCAGCCTCCGCAACTTGAACACCGGGGAGCTGTTTTTT
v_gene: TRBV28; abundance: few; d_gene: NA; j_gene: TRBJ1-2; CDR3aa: CASSPPGTSYGYTF; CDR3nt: TGTGCCAGCAGTCCCCCCGGGACAAGCTATGGCTACACCTTC
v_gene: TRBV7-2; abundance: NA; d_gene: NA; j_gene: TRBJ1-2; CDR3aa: CASSLGGMAHGYTF; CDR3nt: TGTGCCAGCAGCTTAGGCGGGATGGCCCATGGCTACACCTTC
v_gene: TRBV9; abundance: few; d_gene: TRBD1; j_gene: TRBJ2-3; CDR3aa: CASSGDRHTDTQYF; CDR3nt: TGTGCCAGCAGCGGGGACAGACACACAGATACGCAGTATTTT
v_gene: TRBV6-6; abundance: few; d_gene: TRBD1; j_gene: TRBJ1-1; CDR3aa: CASSYSPSGGNTEAFF; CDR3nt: TGTGCCAGCAGTTACAGCCCCTCAGGGGGTAACACTGAAGCTTTCTTT
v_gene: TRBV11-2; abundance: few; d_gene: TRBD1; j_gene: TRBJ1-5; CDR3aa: CASSTGTVSNQPQHF; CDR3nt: TGTGCCAGCAGCACTGGGACAGTTAGCAATCAGCCCCAGCATTTT
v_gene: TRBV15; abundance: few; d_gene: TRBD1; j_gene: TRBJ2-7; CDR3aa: CATSRQYRGPHEQYF; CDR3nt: TGTGCCACCAGCAGACAATACAGGGGGCCCCACGAGCAGTACTTC
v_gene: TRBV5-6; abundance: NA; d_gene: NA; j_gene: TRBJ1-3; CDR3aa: CASSLWTGTGNTIYF; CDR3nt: TGTGCCAGCAGCTTGTGGACCGGGACTGGAAACACCATATATTTT
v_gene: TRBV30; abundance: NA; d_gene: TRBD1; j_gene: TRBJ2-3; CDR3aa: CAWSVPGTVQYF; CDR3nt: TGTGCCTGGAGTGTCCCCGGGACAGTGCAGTATTTT
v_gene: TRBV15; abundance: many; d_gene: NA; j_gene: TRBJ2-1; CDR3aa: CATSRDILNEQFF; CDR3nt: TGTGCCACCAGCAGAGATATACTCAATGAGCAGTTCTTC
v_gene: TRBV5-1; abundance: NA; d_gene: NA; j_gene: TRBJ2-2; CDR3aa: CASSFEGTPGGELFF; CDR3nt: TGCGCCAGCAGCTTTGAGGGAACCCCGGGCGGGGAGCTGTTTTTT
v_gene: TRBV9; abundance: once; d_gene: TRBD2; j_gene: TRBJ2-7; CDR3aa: CASSVAPSSGYEQYF; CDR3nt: TGTGCCAGCAGCGTAGCCCCGTCTAGCGGGTACGAGCAGTACTTC
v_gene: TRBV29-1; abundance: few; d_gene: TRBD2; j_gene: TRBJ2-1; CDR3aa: CSGANSGSFGVGNEQFF; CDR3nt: TGCAGCGGCGCCAATAGCGGGAGTTTCGGTGTGGGCAATGAGCAGTTCTTC
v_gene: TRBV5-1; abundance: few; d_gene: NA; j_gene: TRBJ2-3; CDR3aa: CASSPDGFGTDTQYF; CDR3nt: TGCGCCAGCAGCCCCGATGGGTTTGGCACAGATACGCAGTATTTT
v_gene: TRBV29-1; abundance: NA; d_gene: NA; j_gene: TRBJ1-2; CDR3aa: CSPSGRDTF; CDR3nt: TGCAGCCCATCTGGGAGGGACACCTTC
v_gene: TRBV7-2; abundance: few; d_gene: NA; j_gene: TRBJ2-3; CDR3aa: CASSLGASRDTQYF; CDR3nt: TGTGCCAGCAGCTTAGGGGCCAGCCGGGATACGCAGTATTTT
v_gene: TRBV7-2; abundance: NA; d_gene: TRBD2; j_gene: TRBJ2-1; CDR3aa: CASSLRLAGSYNEQFF; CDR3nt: TGTGCCAGCAGCTTACGGCTAGCGGGCTCCTACAATGAGCAGTTCTTC
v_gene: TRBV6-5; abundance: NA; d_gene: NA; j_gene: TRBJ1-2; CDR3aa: CASSSGTANYGYTF; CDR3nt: TGTGCCAGCAGTTCCGGGACCGCAAACTATGGCTACACCTTC
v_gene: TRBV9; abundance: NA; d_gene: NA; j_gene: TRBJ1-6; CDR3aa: CASSADKNSPLHF; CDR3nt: TGTGCCAGCAGCGCCGATAAGAATTCACCCCTCCACTTT
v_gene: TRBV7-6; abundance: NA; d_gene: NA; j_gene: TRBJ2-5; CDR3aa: CASSLARQETQYF; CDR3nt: TGTGCCAGCAGCTTAGCCAGGCAAGAGACCCAGTACTTC
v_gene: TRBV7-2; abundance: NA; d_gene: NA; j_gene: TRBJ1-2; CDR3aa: CASSLGGTGTNYGYTF; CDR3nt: TGTGCCAGCAGCTTAGGCGGAACAGGGACTAACTATGGCTACACCTTC
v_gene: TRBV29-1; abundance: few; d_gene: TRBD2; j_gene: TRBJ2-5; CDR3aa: CSVAPTSSETQYF; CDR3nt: TGCAGCGTTGCCCCGACTAGCTCAGAGACCCAGTACTTC
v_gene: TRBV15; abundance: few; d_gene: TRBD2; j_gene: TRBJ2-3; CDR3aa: CATRTSGDTDTQYF; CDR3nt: TGTGCCACCCGGACTAGCGGGGACACAGATACGCAGTATTTT
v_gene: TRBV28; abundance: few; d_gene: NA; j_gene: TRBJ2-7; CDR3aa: CASSLSPLYEQYF; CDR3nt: TGTGCCAGCAGTTTAAGCCCACTTTACGAGCAGTACTTC